The entry that follows covers one T cell receptor beta chain sequence. These data come from a study of response to subunit inactivated influenza vaccine. Each CDR3 protein gets one entry after TCRdb re-called the RT-PCR reads with MiXCR. The table has 500,000 to 550,000 distinct CDR3 sequences, roughly 23% seen once. Germline assignment: CDR1 MNHEY and CDR2 SVGEGT. CDR3 length: 12 residues. Between the trimmed V and J ends, which lost 2 bases and 12 bases, there was a span of 11 bases. The same sample was also studied in work on T cells expressing NK-cell markers. From that report: TCR beta libraries carry UMIs added by 5'RACE template switching.

The genes are TRBV6-2 or TRBV6-3 and TRBJ2-1; TRBD2 is a possible D gene (5 bases). The source was CD4+ T cells sorted from PBMCs, collected roughly 12 days after vaccination. The TCR originated in a man in his fifties or sixties who received an inactivated influenza vaccine. CDR3 sequence (DNA): TGTGCCAGCAGTTACCAACTAGTTGGGCAGTTCTTC. This gives the protein CASSYQLVGQFF.